Shown below are 17 T cell receptor beta chains from a single sample sequenced in a study of blood T cell repertoires in COVID-19 (dated by TCRdb to about 2020). To prepare the library, the immunoSEQ multiplex PCR assay was applied. The source is immuneACCESS, and TCRdb retained only in-frame sequences with V and J called. Part of the clones is not carried over; for the studies checked, unresolved V genes explain less than half of this, and the remainder is unexplained. The sample table holds about 210,000 clones, of which more than 80% were seen once. About 9% of the sample is taken by the ten largest. The sequenced material came from PBMCs or T cells enriched from blood (not recorded which). All receptors derive from a man aged 40-55 years who had recovered from COVID-19.

The genes are TRBV11-2 and TRBJ1-4, with TRBD1 matching over 8 bases. Trimming at V came to 1 base and at J to 8 bases, leaving 6 bases not matched to a gene. The CDR3 contains 15 residues. Germline loops: CDR1 SGHAT, CDR2 FQNNGV. The CDR3 spells CASSLGDRPSEKLFF. Here the CDR3 DNA reads TGTGCCAGCAGCTTAGGGGACAGGCCCAGCGAAAAACTGTTTTTT.

CDR3: CASSSRTGSTGELFF. The DNA for the CDR3 is TGCGCCAGCAGCTCCAGGACAGGTTCCACCGGGGAGCTGTTTTTT. The J gene is TRBJ2-2, the V gene TRBV5-1; 7 positions agree with TRBD1. V trimming: 3 bases; J trimming: 4 bases; junction bases outside the gene matches: 6. Germline V gene sequence: CDR1 SGHRS, CDR2 YFSETQ. The CDR3 has 15 amino acids.

The V and J genes are TRBV9 and TRBJ2-2; D unclear. V was clipped by 2 bases and J by 8 bases, with 10 bases between them. The CDR3 is made up of 13 amino acids. CDR1 and CDR2 (germline): SGDLS, YYNGEE. The CDR3 nucleotides read TGTGCCAGCAGCGTTCGTCCCCTTGGGGAGCTGTTTTTT. Amino acids: CASSVRPLGELFF.

This sequence joins TRBV6-6 and TRBJ2-3, with TRBD2 identical over 11 bases. The V segment lost 5 bases and the J segment 5 bases; nucleotides outside the gene matches: 12. CDR3 length equals 17 residues. The germline V gene encodes CDR1 MNHNY and CDR2 SVGAGI (reference sequence). Written as DNA, the CDR3 is TGTGCCAGCAGTCCCGCGACTAGCGGGATGTTTAAAGATACGCAGTATTTT. Translating gives CASSPATSGMFKDTQYF.

The chain links TRBV30 to TRBJ2-7; D is uncertain. The length of the CDR3 is 13 residues. CDR1 is GTSNPN, CDR2 SVGIG, per germline (reference sequence). V gave up 4 bases and J gave up 3 bases, with 13 bases separating them. The CDR3 sequence is CAWNTGHLYEQYF. CDR3 coding DNA: TGTGCCTGGAATACGGGTCATCTCTACGAGCAGTACTTC. Supplemented by reference TRBV30 and TRBJ2-7, the full variable domain reads SQTIHQWPATLVQPVGSPLSLECTVEGTSNPNLYWYRQAAGRGLQLLFYSVGIGQISSEVPQNLSASRPQDRQFILSSKKLLLSDSGFYLCAWNTGHLYEQYFGPGTRLTVT.

The rearrangement uses TRBV5-1 and TRBJ1-2; 7 bases line up with TRBD1. V shed 0 bases, J shed 5 bases, and the junction held 1 base outside the gene matches. Germline V gene lookup returns CDR1 SGHRS and CDR2 YFSETQ. The CDR3 covers 13 residues. The CDR3 here is CASSLEGAYGYTF. For the CDR3, the DNA is TGCGCCAGCAGCTTGGAGGGGGCGTATGGCTACACCTTC.

The chain combines TRBV5-1 with TRBJ2-3; 7 bases agree with TRBD1. Germline CDR1 and CDR2: SGHRS and YFSETQ. The V and J ends lost 4 bases and 3 bases, in that order; junction bases with no gene match: 2. The CDR3 contains 13 residues. DNA for the CDR3: TGCGCCAGCAGCGAACAGGGGACAGATACGCAGTATTTT. Translating it yields CASSEQGTDTQYF.

The J gene is TRBJ2-7, the V gene TRBV9; 9 bases are a match to TRBD1. This CDR3 region has 14 residues. The V segment lost 2 bases and the J segment 6 bases; nucleotides outside the gene matches: 6. From germline, CDR1 is SGDLS and CDR2 YYNGEE. This chain's CDR3 is CASSVQTGGPEQYF. In nucleotides, the CDR3 is TGTGCCAGCAGCGTCCAGACAGGGGGTCCCGAGCAGTACTTC.

This chain connects TRBV10-3 to TRBJ1-2; 9 positions match TRBD1. The germline V gene encodes CDR1 ENHRY and CDR2 SYGVKD. The CDR3 runs 14 residues. Trimming cost V 3 bases and J 6 bases; bases outside gene matches: 5. The CDR3 sequence: CAISDLQGADGYTF. As DNA, the CDR3 is TGTGCCATCAGTGACCTACAGGGGGCTGATGGCTACACCTTC.

The chain joins TRBV20-1 to TRBJ1-1, with D maybe TRBD1 (5 bases). This CDR3 is built from 13 residues. The V end was cut by 3 bases, the J end by 9 bases, with 17 bases between. CDR1 and CDR2 from the germline V gene are DFQATT and SNEGSKA (reference sequence). The CDR3 bases are TGCAGTGCTAGTCCTCTGGGGCCCCGAAAAGCTTTCTTT. It encodes CSASPLGPRKAFF.

This clone was detected once. This rearrangement joins TRBV24-1 to TRBJ1-1; D might be TRBD1 (6 bases). Germline V gene lookup returns CDR1 KGHDR and CDR2 SFDVKD. The CDR3 sequence is 13 residues long. The V end lost 9 bases, the J end lost 1 base, and 11 bases lay between the germline ends. The CDR3 DNA is TGTGCCACCCGCCTAGGGGGGAACACTGAAGCTTTCTTT. Its translation is CATRLGGNTEAFF.

In this sample, this clone turned up a few times. The chain uses TRBV4-1 and TRBJ1-5; D is unclear. Looked up from germline, CDR1 is MGHRA and CDR2 is YSYEKL. V lost 2 bases to trimming and J lost 2 bases, with 10 bases between them. The CDR3 covers 15 residues. For the CDR3, the DNA is TGCGCCAGCAGCCAAAGGAGGGCGGGCAATCAGCCCCAGCATTTT. As protein: CASSQRRAGNQPQHF.

The chain couples TRBV9 to TRBJ1-1, with unresolved D. Looked up from germline, CDR1 is SGDLS and CDR2 is YYNGEE. With 0 bases removed from V and 4 bases from J, the gap between germline ends came to 10 bases. The CDR3 is made up of 14 amino acids. Written as DNA, the CDR3 is TGTGCCAGCAGCGTAGCCGGGGTGGCCACTGAAGCTTTCTTT. Translation: CASSVAGVATEAFF.

With respect to this clone: Other DNA sequences in the same sample also yield this CDR3. The chain is built from TRBV7-2 and TRBJ1-4, with D possibly being TRBD1 (5 bases). Trimming left V 0 bases short and J 11 bases short, with 10 bases between. There are 13 residues in the CDR3. The V gene's germline CDR1 is SGHTA and CDR2 FQGNSA. In DNA, the CDR3 is TGTGCCAGCAGCTTAGCGCGGCGGGGGAAACTGTTTTTT. Its protein is CASSLARRGKLFF. The variable domain in full, completed from reference TRBV7-2 and TRBJ1-4, reads GAGVSQSPSNKVTEKGKDVELRCDPISGHTALYWYRQSLGQGLEFLIYFQGNSAPDKSGLPSDRFSAERTGGSVSTLTIQRTQQEDSAVYLCASSLARRGKLFFGSGTQLSVL.

The rearrangement joins TRBV19 to TRBJ1-4; TRBD1 matches 9 bases. The CDR3 has 16 residues. With 6 bases clipped from V and 0 bases from J, the junction kept 5 bases outside the gene matches. From germline, CDR1 is LNHDA and CDR2 SQIVND (reference sequence). The CDR3 nucleotides read TGTGCCAGTAGGGACAGGGGACGATCAACTAATGAAAAACTGTTTTTT. Translated, it gives CASRDRGRSTNEKLFF.

This chain uses TRBV2 with TRBJ2-2; 7 bases are a match to TRBD1. Losses at the gene ends were 7 bases for V and 1 base for J; bases not matched to a gene: 3. This CDR3 spans 14 amino acids. Germline values: CDR1 SNHLY, CDR2 FYNNEI. CDR3 sequence reads: CASKDRQNTGELFF. The CDR3 DNA reads as TGTGCCAGCAAGGACAGGCAGAACACCGGGGAGCTGTTTTTT.

This clone was seen once. The genes are TRBV27 and TRBJ2-3, with 7 bases lining up with TRBD1. This CDR3 is built from 17 residues. V lost 5 bases to trimming and J lost 4 bases; unmatched junction nucleotides: 15. CDR1 is MNHEY and CDR2 is SMNVEV in the germline V gene (reference sequence). The CDR3 DNA reads as TGTGCCAGCAGTGTCCTAAGCACAGGGGCGCTTTCAGATACGCAGTATTTT. This encodes CASSVLSTGALSDTQYF.